One sample yielded the 28 T cell receptor beta chains listed below, sequenced in a study of T cell repertoires in cytomegalovirus infection. Each CDR3 protein is one row after TCRdb ran MiXCR on the reads. The sample records approximately 400,000 distinct CDR3 sequences, 30% to 40% being singletons. The sequencing sample was made of PBMCs. The receptors were sampled from a human donor in good health (CMV status not recorded). Some clones in this sample may be carry-over from other donors' samples.

In its sample, this clonotype was seen a few times. The chain uses TRBV27 and TRBJ2-6, with D uncertain. Trimming removed 5 bases from V and 1 base from J, with 3 bases in between. The CDR3 consists of 13 residues. CDR1 is MNHEY and CDR2 is SMNVEV in the germline V gene (reference sequence). The CDR3: CASSKSGANVLTF. CDR3 coding DNA: TGTGCCAGCAGTAAATCTGGGGCCAACGTCCTGACTTTC.

Notes on this clonotype: At one boundary the junction diverges from the germline segment, which might be a read error. The chain recombines TRBV12-3 or TRBV12-4 with TRBJ2-1; 14 bases map to TRBD2. The CDR3 spans 12 residues. In nucleotides, the CDR3 is TGTGCCAGCGCGGCCGGGACTAGCGGGGGCCGGTGG. Its protein product is CASAAGTSGGRW.

The rearrangement joins TRBV6-2 or TRBV6-3 to TRBJ2-1, with a possible D match to TRBD2 (5 bases). CDR1 and CDR2 (germline): MNHEY, SVGEGT. The CDR3 is 12 amino acids. Trimming shortened V by 2 bases and J by 8 bases, and 7 bases separated the two germline ends. The DNA of the CDR3 is TGTGCCAGCAGTTACGCGGGCGATGAGCAGTTCTTC. Residues: CASSYAGDEQFF.

In its sample, this clonotype was seen many times. The V gene is TRBV12-3 or TRBV12-4, the J gene TRBJ2-3; TRBD2 agrees at 8 bases. J was trimmed by 0 bases and V by 5 bases; bases with no gene match: 4. This CDR3 spans 15 amino acids. Written as DNA, the CDR3 is TGTGCCAGCAGTCGGGGGGGCATCAGCACAGATACGCAGTATTTT. Protein product: CASSRGGISTDTQYF.

The chain recombines TRBV15 with TRBJ2-7, with D possibly TRBD1 on 6 matching bases. Trimming removed 1 base at V and 6 bases at J, with 13 bases between. This CDR3 has 14 residues. Germline V gene data show CDR1 as LNHNV and CDR2 as YYDKDF (reference sequence). The CDR3 reads CATSRAQGTSEQYF. The CDR3 DNA reads as TGTGCCACCAGCAGAGCACAGGGTACGTCCGAGCAGTACTTC.

A few counts support this clonotype. The rearrangement links TRBV11-2 to TRBJ2-1; 9 bases agree with TRBD2. The CDR3 is 18 residues long. The V gene's germline CDR1 is SGHAT and CDR2 FQNNGV. After removal of 0 bases from V and 0 bases from J, the junction contained 6 bases not matched to a gene. In nucleotides, the CDR3 is TGTGCCAGCAGCTTAGACGGTCTAGCGGGGAGCTCCTACAATGAGCAGTTCTTC. As protein: CASSLDGLAGSSYNEQFF.

This clonotype has more than one count but fewer than ten. This chain uses TRBV6-6 with TRBJ1-1; TRBD1 aligns across 12 bases. The trim removed 6 bases at V and 3 bases at J, leaving 5 bases unmatched. The CDR3 is 15 residues long. Looked up from germline, CDR1 is MNHNY and CDR2 is SVGAGI (reference sequence). The CDR3 DNA sequence: TGTGCCAGCAGGGGACAGGGGGCGCGGGACACTGAAGCTTTCTTT. It encodes CASRGQGARDTEAFF.

This clonotype was found a few times. The chain links TRBV3-1 to TRBJ2-4, with 9 bases that match TRBD2. V shed 3 bases, J shed 3 bases, and the junction held 0 bases outside the gene matches. Looked up from germline, CDR1 is LGHDT and CDR2 is YNNKEL (reference sequence). This CDR3 is 14 amino acids long. The CDR3: CASSQRGGKNIQYF. CDR3 nucleotide sequence: TGTGCCAGCAGCCAGCGGGGGGGCAAAAACATTCAGTACTTC. Using reference TRBV3-1 and TRBJ2-4 for the parts outside the CDR3, the full variable domain is DTAVSQTPKYLVTQMGNDKSIKCEQNLGHDTMYWYKQDSKKFLKIMFSYNNKELIINETVPNRFSPKSPDKAHLNLHINSLELGDSAVYFCASSQRGGKNIQYFGAGTRLSVL.

The rearrangement links TRBV4-2 to TRBJ2-1, with TRBD2 identical over 14 bases. This CDR3 has 17 amino acids. The germline V gene encodes CDR1 LGHNA and CDR2 YNFKEQ. V lost 4 bases and J lost 7; bases outside the gene matches: 9. The CDR3, as DNA: TGTGCCAGCAGCCTCCGACTAGCGGGGGGGCCCGGGAATGAGCAGTTCTTC. This translates into CASSLRLAGGPGNEQFF.

The CDR3 spells CASSYRGHSYEQYF. CDR3 coding DNA: TGTGCCAGCAGTTACAGGGGACACTCCTACGAGCAGTACTTC. The J gene is TRBJ2-7, the V gene TRBV6-6; D perhaps matches TRBD1 (6 bases). The CDR3 loop spans 14 amino acids. V gave up 2 bases and J gave up 0 bases, with 8 bases separating them. From germline, CDR1 is MNHNY and CDR2 SVGAGI (reference sequence).

The chain joins TRBV7-9 to TRBJ2-7, with a tentative D call TRBD2 (7 bases). The CDR3 has 13 residues. V lost 0 bases and J lost 7, with 10 bases in between. Germline loops: CDR1 SEHNR, CDR2 FQNEAQ (reference sequence). The CDR3 bases are TGTGCCAGCAGCTTAGCCAGGGGAGGGGAGCAGTACTTC. Its protein product is CASSLARGGEQYF.

In the case of this clonotype: A much larger clone lies a single base off, so this may be a read error. The V and J genes are TRBV7-4 and TRBJ1-1; weak D call: TRBD1 (5 bases). Germline assignment: CDR1 SGHVT and CDR2 SQSDAQ. This CDR3 is 16 amino acids long. The V end was cut by 3 bases, the J end by 2 bases, with 16 bases between. CDR3 residues: CASSLRPWGINTEAFF. The CDR3 bases are TGTGCCAGCAGCTTGAGGCCTTGGGGGATAAACACTGAAGCTTTCTTT.

The rearrangement uses TRBV11-2 and TRBJ2-7; 7 positions match TRBD1. This CDR3 has 14 amino acids. Germline CDR1 and CDR2: SGHAT and FQNNGV. J gave up 0 bases and V 5 bases, and 4 bases lay outside the gene matches. The CDR3 sequence: CASSRGQDSYEQYF. DNA for the CDR3: TGTGCCAGCAGCCGAGGACAGGACTCCTACGAGCAGTACTTC.

This clonotype has at least ten counts. The rearrangement uses TRBV7-8 and TRBJ1-4, with D possibly being TRBD1 (6 bases). V lost 6 bases, J lost 2 bases, and 10 bases lay in between. Germline CDR1 SGHVS, CDR2 FQNEAQ. The CDR3 is made up of 14 amino acids. The CDR3 region is CASRSGVTNEKLFF. The CDR3 DNA reads as TGTGCCAGCAGGTCAGGGGTGACTAATGAAAAACTGTTTTTT.

This clonotype has ten or more counts. The chain joins TRBV12-3 or TRBV12-4 to TRBJ1-5, with a tentative D call TRBD1 (5 bases). The CDR3 length is 14 residues. V shed 3 bases and J shed 9 bases, with 15 bases lying between them. CDR3 amino acids: CASSFGTDGMPQHF. The CDR3 nucleotides are TGTGCCAGCAGTTTCGGGACTGACGGTATGCCCCAGCATTTT.

A word on this clonotype: As the CDR3 is not closed by the conserved phenylalanine or tryptophan, this likely results from a read error. The chain recombines TRBV18 with TRBJ2-7; TRBD2 matches 11 bases. Germline loops: CDR1 KGHSH, CDR2 LQKENI. The CDR3 is 15 residues long. The junction had 11 bases not matched to a gene; V was cut back by 6 bases and J by 7 bases. The CDR3 DNA reads as TGTGCCAGCTCTCTGGGGACTAGCGGTTTGGGAGAGCAGTACTTA. Amino acids: CASSLGTSGLGEQYL.

V and J are TRBV19 and TRBJ1-2; no clear D. Per the germline V gene, CDR1 is LNHDA and CDR2 is SQIVND (reference sequence). V was clipped by 5 bases and J by 2 bases, with 12 bases between them. This CDR3 is built from 14 residues. The CDR3 nucleotides read TGTGCCAGTAGTGCCCCGTCTAGAAACTATGGCTACACCTTC. Translated, it gives CASSAPSRNYGYTF.

The J gene is TRBJ2-1, the V gene TRBV4-1; D call uncertain. The CDR3 runs 13 residues. Trimming stripped 4 bases from V and 8 bases from J, with 12 bases between. Germline values: CDR1 MGHRA, CDR2 YSYEKL. The CDR3 DNA sequence: TGCGCCAGCAGCCGTATGCTTGGCGATGAGCAGTTCTTC. Its protein is CASSRMLGDEQFF.

A few counts support this clonotype. The chain joins TRBV24-1 to TRBJ2-5; D call uncertain. Germline values: CDR1 KGHDR, CDR2 SFDVKD. Trimming cost V 3 bases and J 1 base, with 11 bases left between them. The CDR3 has 15 residues. CDR3 in DNA: TGTGCCACCAGTGATCCTGACACATTCCAAGAGACCCAGTACTTC. Translation gives CATSDPDTFQETQYF.

The chain is built from TRBV7-2 and TRBJ2-1; TRBD2 matches 8 bases. Trimming cost V 1 base and J 2 bases; bases outside gene matches: 1. This CDR3 region has 15 residues. Germline CDR1 SGHTA, CDR2 FQGNSA. In nucleotides, the CDR3 is TGTGCCAGCAGCTTAGGACTAGCGCCCTACAATGAGCAGTTCTTC. This translates into CASSLGLAPYNEQFF.

CDR3 DNA: TGTGCCACCAGTGATCGAAGGAGCACCGGGGAGCTGTTTTTT. It translates to CATSDRRSTGELFF. V is TRBV24-1 and J is TRBJ2-2; D unresolved. Trimming cost V 3 bases and J 4 bases, with 8 bases left between them. The CDR3 loop spans 14 amino acids. Germline CDR1 reads KGHDR; CDR2 reads SFDVKD.

This sequence joins TRBV5-1 and TRBJ2-3; the D gene is possibly TRBD2 (5 bases). Germline V gene lookup returns CDR1 SGHRS and CDR2 YFSETQ. V was shortened by 4 bases and J by 4 bases, with 13 bases between the two germline ends. CDR3 length: 14 amino acids. The CDR3, as DNA: TGCGCCAGCAGCCCCCGTCGGGATGCAGATACGCAGTATTTT. Amino acids: CASSPRRDADTQYF.

This clonotype was picked up many times. The chain is built from TRBV7-2 and TRBJ1-4, with D possibly matching TRBD1 (6 bases). V lost 5 bases and J 3 bases, leaving 16 bases between the germline ends. The germline CDR1 and CDR2 sequences are SGHTA and FQGNSA. The CDR3 is 16 amino acids. CDR3 in DNA: TGTGCCAGCAGCCAAACCTCAGGGGCGGCTAATGAAAAACTGTTTTTT. Translation: CASSQTSGAANEKLFF.

This clonotype was detected only a few times. This chain connects TRBV6-4 to TRBJ2-3; perhaps TRBD2 as D (6 bases). The CDR3 covers 14 residues. The V end was cut by 6 bases, the J end by 4 bases, with 14 bases between. CDR1 is MRHNA, CDR2 SNTAGT, per germline. The CDR3 DNA reads TGTGCCAGCAGCCCCCAGGGAGGCCCAGATACGCAGTATTTT. Protein sequence: CASSPQGGPDTQYF.

This rearrangement joins TRBV6-9 to TRBJ2-3, with TRBD1 identical over 7 bases. The CDR3 contains 16 residues. The germline gives CDR1 MNHGY, CDR2 SVAAGI. J was trimmed by 1 base and V by 0 bases; bases with no gene match: 4. In DNA, the CDR3 is TGTGCCAGCAGTTATTCCCGGGACAGAGGCACAGATACGCAGTATTTT. Translated, it gives CASSYSRDRGTDTQYF.

This clonotype showed up many times. The rearrangement uses TRBV7-9 and TRBJ2-7; no definite D call. Trimming cost V 5 bases and J 3 bases, with 8 bases left between them. The CDR3 is 12 amino acids. In germline, CDR1 is SEHNR, CDR2 FQNEAQ (reference sequence). The DNA for the CDR3 is TGTGCCAGCAGCCGAAACAACTACGAGCAGTACTTC. This gives the protein CASSRNNYEQYF. Complete variable domain (other parts from reference TRBV7-9 and TRBJ2-7): DTGVSQNPRHKITKRGQNVTFRCDPISEHNRLYWYRQTLGQGPEFLTYFQNEAQLEKSRLLSDRFSAERPKGSFSTLEIQRTEQGDSAMYLCASSRNNYEQYFGPGTRLTVT.

In this sample, this clonotype turned up a few times. The V call is TRBV6-8, the J call TRBJ1-4; unclear D gene. V was pared by 0 bases and J by 2 bases, with 10 bases between. CDR1 and CDR2 from the germline V gene are MNHGY and SAAAGT. This CDR3 comprises 16 residues. The chain's CDR3 is CASSYSTVATNEKLFF. The CDR3 DNA follows: TGTGCCAGCAGTTACTCCACGGTTGCTACTAATGAAAAACTGTTTTTT.

This clonotype was seen at least ten times. The V gene is TRBV11-2, the J gene TRBJ2-2; possibly TRBD1 for D (6 bases). The CDR3 extends over 16 amino acids. Germline loops: CDR1 SGHAT, CDR2 FQNNGV. Trimming took off 2 bases at V and 0 bases at J, with 10 bases between the two ends. The CDR3 is CASSLWTVANTGELFF. In nucleotides, the CDR3 is TGTGCCAGCAGCTTATGGACAGTCGCGAACACCGGGGAGCTGTTTTTT.